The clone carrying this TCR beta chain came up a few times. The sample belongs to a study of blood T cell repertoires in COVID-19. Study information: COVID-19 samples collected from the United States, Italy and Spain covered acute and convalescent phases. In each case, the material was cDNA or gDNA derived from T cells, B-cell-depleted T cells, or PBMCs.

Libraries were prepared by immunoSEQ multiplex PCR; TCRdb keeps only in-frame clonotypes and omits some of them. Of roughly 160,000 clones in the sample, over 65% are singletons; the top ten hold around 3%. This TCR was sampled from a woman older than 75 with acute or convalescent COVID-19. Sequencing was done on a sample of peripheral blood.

DNA of the CDR3: TGTGCCAGCAGCCCCCTAGCGGGAGGCTCCCATGAGCAGTTCTTC. Its protein product is CASSPLAGGSHEQFF. This chain links TRBV11-2 with TRBJ2-1, with TRBD2 identical over 11 bases. The CDR3 spans 15 residues. Germline lookup yields CDR1 SGHAT and CDR2 FQNNGV. The trim removed 5 bases at V and 8 bases at J, leaving 8 bases unmatched.